Given below is one T cell receptor beta chain in context. Libraries were prepared by immunoSEQ multiplex PCR; TCRdb keeps only in-frame clonotypes and omits some of them. The sample lists under 350,000 clones, over 75% occurring once. The sample belongs to a study of blood T cell repertoires in COVID-19. Across the whole study: Acute and convalescent COVID-19 samples came from the United States, Italy and Spain.

In germline, CDR1 is LNHNV, CDR2 YYDKDF (reference sequence). J was trimmed by 6 bases and V by 7 bases; bases with no gene match: 7. The CDR3 length is 14 residues. The rearrangement joins TRBV15 to TRBJ2-1; 9 positions match TRBD1. Sequenced: peripheral blood. The sequence derives from a human donor in a cohort sampled during active COVID-19. CDR3 loop: CATNRDRVGNEQFF. CDR3 nucleotide sequence: TGTGCCACCAACCGGGACAGGGTAGGCAATGAGCAGTTCTTC.